A selection of T cell receptor beta chains follows, all from one sample in a study of blood T cell repertoires in COVID-19. Clones were sequenced by immunoSEQ multiplex PCR, and TCRdb holds only the in-frame ones, with some missing. The sample includes approximately 400,000 clones, around 90% of them seen just once. The source material was PBMCs or T cells enriched from blood (not recorded which). Receptor source: a woman younger than 35 who had recovered from COVID-19. CDR3s include the opening cysteine and the closing phenylalanine or tryptophan. The D gene is left open where the match is weak. Clone size is not always given. Where it is, it says once, few, many or a class for expanded clones.

V gene	J gene	CDR3 length	D gene	clone size	CDR3 protein	CDR3 DNA
TRBV21-1	TRBJ2-3	20	-	-	CASSKAPAGHNQTSTDTQYF	TGTGCCAGCAGCAAAGCCCCAGCGGGGCATAACCAGACTAGCACAGATACGCAGTATTTT
TRBV2	TRBJ1-5	12	-	-	CASMGLGEPQHF	TGTGCCAGCATGGGTTTGGGAGAGCCCCAGCATTTT
TRBV3-1/TRBV3-2	TRBJ1-4	19	TRBD1	-	CASSQGGVTFGDRVEKLFF	TGTGCCAGCAGCCAAGGCGGCGTAACCTTCGGGGACAGGGTTGAAAAACTGTTTTTT
TRBV30	TRBJ2-3	15	TRBD2	-	CAWSEGLAGTDTQYF	TGTGCCTGGAGTGAGGGACTAGCGGGAACAGATACGCAGTATTTT
TRBV2	TRBJ1-1	14	-	-	CASSVDSLNTEAFF	TGTGCCAGCAGTGTGGACAGCCTGAACACTGAAGCTTTCTTT
TRBV3-1/TRBV3-2	TRBJ2-5	15	TRBD2	-	CASNPLAGDQETQYF	TGTGCCAGCAACCCCCTAGCGGGGGACCAAGAGACCCAGTACTTC
TRBV12-3/TRBV12-4	TRBJ2-3	13	-	-	CASRGASTDTQYF	TGTGCCAGCAGGGGGGCCAGCACAGATACGCAGTATTTT
TRBV19	TRBJ1-6	13	-	-	CASSLGLNSPLHF	TGTGCCAGTAGTTTAGGTCTTAATTCACCCCTCCACTTT
TRBV30	TRBJ1-2	15	-	-	CAWSVLAGIFHGYTF	TGTGCCTGGAGTGTACTAGCAGGGATCTTCCATGGCTACACCTTC
TRBV10-3	TRBJ1-1	15	-	-	CAISDGEGMNTEAFF	TGTGCCATCAGTGACGGGGAGGGAATGAACACTGAAGCTTTCTTT
TRBV7-3	TRBJ2-2	17	TRBD2	-	CASSSSGLAGNTGELFF	TGTGCCAGCAGCTCAAGTGGGTTAGCGGGGAACACCGGGGAGCTGTTTTTT
TRBV3-1/TRBV3-2	TRBJ1-2	16	TRBD1	-	CASSQGGRTGKYGYTF	TGTGCCAGCAGCCAAGGGGGCCGGACAGGAAAGTATGGCTACACCTTC
TRBV5-1	TRBJ1-5	15	-	many	CASSLVPGSNQPQHF	TGCGCCAGCAGCTTGGTTCCGGGAAGCAATCAGCCCCAGCATTTT
TRBV6-1	TRBJ1-1	13	-	-	CASSELPRTEAFF	TGTGCCAGCAGTGAACTGCCCAGAACTGAAGCTTTCTTT
TRBV27	TRBJ2-7	17	TRBD1	-	CASRTGTGSSSSYEQYF	TGTGCCAGCAGAACCGGGACAGGGAGCTCCAGCTCCTACGAGCAGTACTTC
TRBV25-1	TRBJ2-5	14	-	-	CASSLRSPRETQYF	TGTGCCAGCAGTTTAAGGTCCCCCAGGGAGACCCAGTACTTC
TRBV10-3	TRBJ2-7	15	TRBD1	-	CAISESRTGLYEQYF	TGTGCCATCAGTGAGTCTCGGACAGGATTATACGAGCAGTACTTC
TRBV30	TRBJ1-5	12	-	-	CAWSPGSQPQHF	TGTGCCTGGAGTCCCGGGAGTCAGCCCCAGCATTTT
TRBV4-1	TRBJ1-2	13	-	-	CASSPGDDYGYTF	TGCGCCAGCAGTCCGGGGGACGACTATGGCTACACCTTC
TRBV15	TRBJ1-2	13	-	once	CATKRDTNYGYTF	TGTGCCACCAAACGGGACACAAACTATGGCTACACCTTC
TRBV19	TRBJ1-1	13	-	-	CASSNSVNTEAFF	TGTGCCAGTAGTAATTCTGTGAACACTGAAGCTTTCTTT
TRBV2	TRBJ1-1	14	TRBD1	-	CASSTGQGGTEAFF	TGTGCCAGCAGTACCGGACAGGGGGGGACTGAAGCTTTCTTT
TRBV15	TRBJ2-3	16	TRBD1	-	CATSWPGQDNTDTQYF	TGTGCCACCAGCTGGCCCGGACAGGATAACACAGATACGCAGTATTTT
TRBV6-5	TRBJ2-7	16	-	once	CASSYSQGRSSYEQYF	TGTGCCAGCAGTTACTCACAGGGCCGAAGCTCCTACGAGCAGTACTTC
TRBV27	TRBJ2-7	14	TRBD1	-	CASSFGDRGYEQYF	TGTGCCAGCAGTTTTGGGGACAGGGGTTACGAGCAGTACTTC
TRBV27	TRBJ1-2	15	TRBD1	-	CASSLSTGAIYGYTF	TGTGCCAGCAGTTTATCGACAGGGGCCATCTATGGCTACACCTTC
TRBV7-9	TRBJ2-1	13	-	-	CASSLGLNNEQFF	TGTGCCAGCAGCTTAGGACTTAACAATGAGCAGTTCTTC
TRBV2	TRBJ1-5	13	-	-	CASSEEVRQPQHF	TGTGCCAGCAGTGAAGAAGTCCGGCAGCCCCAGCATTTT
TRBV6-1	TRBJ2-1	14	TRBD2	-	CASSEAGTSNEQFF	TGTGCCAGCAGTGAAGCAGGGACTAGCAATGAGCAGTTCTTC
TRBV15	TRBJ2-7	13	TRBD1	-	CATSTGTGPEQYF	TGTGCCACCAGCACGGGGACAGGCCCCGAGCAGTACTTC
TRBV3-1/TRBV3-2	TRBJ1-1	15	-	-	CASSQEPTGRTEAFF	TGTGCCAGCAGCCAAGAACCCACAGGGAGAACTGAAGCTTTCTTT
TRBV20-1	TRBJ1-1	13	-	-	CSASRRGNTEAFF	TGCAGTGCTAGTAGACGAGGGAACACTGAAGCTTTCTTT
TRBV27	TRBJ2-7	15	-	-	CASSLSSGELHEQYF	TGTGCCAGCAGTTTATCATCGGGGGAATTACACGAGCAGTACTTC
TRBV20-1	TRBJ2-2	14	TRBD1	-	CSASRQGDTGELFF	TGCAGTGCTAGTCGCCAGGGGGACACCGGGGAGCTGTTTTTT
TRBV6-5	TRBJ1-1	12	TRBD1	-	CASSWTGLEAFF	TGTGCCAGCAGCTGGACAGGGCTTGAAGCTTTCTTT
TRBV19	TRBJ2-3	13	-	-	CASSRDRWDTQYF	TGTGCCAGTAGTAGAGACAGGTGGGATACGCAGTATTTT
TRBV27	TRBJ1-1	14	TRBD1	-	CASSATGTELKAFF	TGTGCCAGCAGTGCGACCGGGACAGAGTTAAAAGCTTTCTTT
TRBV19	TRBJ2-7	15	-	-	CASSMSIGGFHEQYF	TGTGCCAGTAGTATGAGTATCGGGGGATTCCACGAGCAGTACTTC
TRBV11-2	TRBJ2-5	13	TRBD1	-	CASSQDREETQYF	TGTGCCAGCAGCCAAGACAGGGAGGAGACCCAGTACTTC
TRBV4-3	TRBJ2-1	16	-	-	CASSQESHSLYNEQFF	TGCGCCAGCAGCCAAGAATCCCATTCACTTTACAATGAGCAGTTCTTC
TRBV24-1	TRBJ1-2	15	-	few	CATSDPDSQDYGYTF	TGTGCCACCAGTGATCCCGACAGCCAGGACTATGGCTACACCTTC
TRBV29-1	TRBJ1-1	13	TRBD1	-	CSVGGTANTEAFF	TGCAGCGTTGGAGGGACAGCGAACACTGAAGCTTTCTTT
TRBV6-1	TRBJ2-5	16	-	-	CASSDFLDPLQETQYF	TGTGCCAGCAGTGACTTCCTAGACCCACTTCAAGAGACCCAGTACTTC
TRBV6-5	TRBJ1-1	12	TRBD1	-	CATGQGYTEAFF	TGTGCCACGGGACAGGGCTACACTGAAGCTTTCTTT
TRBV30	TRBJ2-1	13	-	-	CAWRRDIYNEQFF	TGTGCCTGGAGACGGGACATCTACAATGAGCAGTTCTTC
TRBV3-1/TRBV3-2	TRBJ2-7	15	TRBD1	-	CASTPGTGSSYEQYF	TGTGCCAGCACCCCCGGGACAGGGTCTTCCTACGAGCAGTACTTC
TRBV6-5	TRBJ1-4	13	-	-	CASSYRGGEKLFF	TGTGCCAGCAGTTATCGGGGAGGTGAAAAACTGTTTTTT
TRBV27	TRBJ2-4	17	-	-	CASSSRLTQLAKNIQYF	TGTGCCAGCAGTTCACGACTAACACAGCTAGCCAAAAACATTCAGTACTTC
TRBV18	TRBJ2-1	19	TRBD2	once	CASSYGTSGGKSSYNEQFF	TGTGCCAGCTCGTACGGGACTAGCGGGGGGAAGAGCTCCTACAATGAGCAGTTCTTC
TRBV28	TRBJ1-1	15	-	-	CASSLRVATNTEAFF	TGTGCCAGCAGTTTACGGGTCGCAACGAACACTGAAGCTTTCTTT
TRBV24-1	TRBJ2-7	13	-	-	CATSEGHSYEQYF	TGTGCCACCAGTGAGGGACATAGCTACGAGCAGTACTTC
TRBV24-1	TRBJ1-1	14	-	-	CATSGTGTNTEAFF	TGTGCCACCAGTGGTACAGGGACCAACACTGAAGCTTTCTTT
TRBV27	TRBJ1-2	13	-	-	CASSSTLQWGYTF	TGTGCCAGCAGTTCGACTCTTCAATGGGGCTACACCTTC
TRBV6-5	TRBJ1-5	12	-	-	CASSTGRQPQHF	TGTGCCAGCAGTACAGGGCGTCAGCCCCAGCATTTT
TRBV5-5	TRBJ1-6	13	-	-	CASSLPEGLPLHF	TGTGCCAGCAGCTTGCCGGAGGGATTACCCCTCCACTTT
TRBV7-9	TRBJ2-5	15	-	once	CASSLYHPGQETQYF	TGTGCCAGCAGCTTATATCATCCGGGTCAGGAGACCCAGTACTTC
TRBV27	TRBJ2-3	15	-	-	CASVRGGRSTDTQYF	TGTGCCAGCGTTAGGGGGGGCCGGAGCACAGATACGCAGTATTTT
TRBV3-1/TRBV3-2	TRBJ1-2	13	-	-	CASSVSGRGSYTF	TGTGCCAGCAGTGTCTCCGGGCGGGGAAGCTACACCTTC
TRBV4-1	TRBJ1-5	15	TRBD1	-	CASSQGRQGGQPQHF	TGCGCCAGCAGCCAAGGGCGGCAGGGGGGACAGCCCCAGCATTTT